This is a list of T cell receptor beta chains from one sample in a study of blood T cell repertoires in COVID-19. Sequencing used immunoSEQ multiplex PCR; TCRdb keeps in-frame clones, though not all of them. The sample lists roughly 110,000 clones, about 87% occurring once. The sequenced sample was peripheral blood. Receptor source: a woman in her forties or fifties with acute or convalescent COVID-19. The CDR3 runs from the conserved cysteine through the conserved F or W. A D gene is named only where the DNA matches it firmly. Size is stated for part of the rows, as once, few or many counts, or as a class when the clone is expanded.

V,J,size,length,D,DNA,CDR3
TRBV6-2/TRBV6-3,TRBJ1-2,.,14,.,TGTGCCAGCAGTTACCAGGGGCAGGCCTCTGGCTACACCTTC,CASSYQGQASGYTF
TRBV12-3/TRBV12-4,TRBJ1-1,.,12,.,TGTGCCAGCACGACGGAGGTGGAAGAAGCTTTCTTT,CASTTEVEEAFF
TRBV9,TRBJ1-3,.,14,.,TGTGCCAGCAGTGCCGGGACACAGGGTGACACCATATATTTT,CASSAGTQGDTIYF
TRBV7-9,TRBJ2-7,.,12,.,TGTGCCGTCTCAGGGGCAGATTACGAGCAGTACTTC,CAVSGADYEQYF
TRBV6-2/TRBV6-3,TRBJ1-4,.,13,.,TGTGCCAGCAGTCCCCGGAGCAATGAAAAACTGTTTTTT,CASSPRSNEKLFF
TRBV28,TRBJ1-4,.,14,.,TGTGCCAGCCACCCCAGGGGAACTAATGAAAAACTGTTTTTT,CASHPRGTNEKLFF
TRBV5-1,TRBJ2-1,.,15,.,TGCGCCAGCAGTTCCTTGGGGCAGGATTACAATGAGCAGTTCTTC,CASSSLGQDYNEQFF
TRBV30,TRBJ2-1,.,10,TRBD2,TGTGCCTGGGAAGCGGGGGGTAAGATCTTC,CAWEAGGKIF
TRBV18,TRBJ1-5,.,17,TRBD1,TGTGCCAGCTCCACTGGGACAGCCTTATATAGCAATCAGCCCCAGCATTTT,CASSTGTALYSNQPQHF
TRBV15,TRBJ1-6,few,14,.,TGTGCCACCAGCAGAGTAGGACTTAATTCACCCCTCCACTTT,CATSRVGLNSPLHF
TRBV5-8,TRBJ2-4,few,17,TRBD1,TGTGCCAGCAGCCTACCGGGACAGGGACTAGCCAAAAACATTCAGTACTTC,CASSLPGQGLAKNIQYF
TRBV19,TRBJ2-3,.,15,.,TGTGCCAGTAGTATCGGTGGGAGTGGTGCAGATACGCAGTATTTT,CASSIGGSGADTQYF
TRBV19,TRBJ2-1,few,13,TRBD1,TGTGCCAGTCGTCTACAGGGGTCCGATGAGCAGTTCTTC,CASRLQGSDEQFF
TRBV3-1/TRBV3-2,TRBJ2-1,once,18,.,TGTGCCAGCAGCCAAGATCCCGGTTGGACAAGCTCCTACAATGAGCAGTTCTTC,CASSQDPGWTSSYNEQFF
TRBV7-8,TRBJ1-2,.,13,.,TGTGCCAGCAGCGCGGGGGTCGACTATGGCTACACCTTC,CASSAGVDYGYTF
TRBV5-1,TRBJ1-2,.,13,TRBD1,TGCGCCAGCAGTCTGGACAGGGACTATGGCTACACCTTC,CASSLDRDYGYTF
TRBV18,TRBJ1-2,.,13,TRBD1,TGTGCCAGCTCAAGGACAGGGAGCTATGGCTACACCTTC,CASSRTGSYGYTF
TRBV9,TRBJ2-2,.,16,TRBD2,TGTGCCAGCAGCTCCTCCGGGACTAGTATCACCGGGGAGCTGTTTTTT,CASSSSGTSITGELFF
TRBV11-1,TRBJ2-7,.,13,.,TGTGCCAGCAGCCCAGGTACGATCTACGAGCAGTACTTC,CASSPGTIYEQYF
TRBV6-5,TRBJ1-1,.,14,.,TGTGCCAGCAGTCCGCTGGGGCAGGACACTGAAGCTTTCTTT,CASSPLGQDTEAFF